The source of this TCR beta chain is a study of T cells in localized non-small cell lung cancer. Study conclusions and caveats: Adjacent uninvolved lung tissue had the highest T cell clonality, exceeding tumor.

As concerns this clone: As yet, its antigen is unknown.

CDR3 size: 13 residues. Trimming removed 7 bases at V and 8 bases at J, with 14 bases between. Germline assignment: CDR1 MDHEN and CDR2 SYDVKM. Only in-frame clones appear in the TCRdb table, and some are missing; sequencing was by immunoSEQ multiplex PCR. The sample records over 2,000 clones, approximately 30% being singletons. Sample: normal lung tissue next to the tumor, taken before any cancer treatment. This TCR came from a man between 40 and 70 years old with stage I lung adenocarcinoma. V is TRBV28 and J is TRBJ1-4; D may be TRBD1 (6 bases). For the CDR3, the DNA is TGTGCCAGCAAGGGGGAAAAGCGGGAAAAACTGTTTTTT. Its translation: CASKGEKREKLFF.